This entry is about one T cell receptor beta chain. The antigen remains unidentified. The CDR3 is 12 residues long. V was clipped by 2 bases and J by 4 bases, with 5 bases between them. Germline CDR1 and CDR2: SNHLY and FYNNEI. Clones were read by immunoSEQ multiplex PCR, and TCRdb kept only the in-frame ones, dropping some. This table has over 110,000 clones, around 91% appearing once. The sample comes from a study of T cell responses to AZD1222 COVID-19 vaccine. Study-wide results and caveats: Compared with day 0, the breadth and depth of the Spike-specific TCR repertoire rose significantly after two doses of AZD1222.

The sequence was collected from an adult who received the AZD1222 COVID-19 vaccine. Here the sequenced sample was peripheral blood, taken 28 days after the second AZD1222 dose. The chain recombines TRBV2 with TRBJ1-2, with D hard to call. CDR3 sequence reads: CASSENSYGYTF. The CDR3 DNA reads as TGTGCCAGCAGTGAAAACAGCTATGGCTACACCTTC.